These 21 T cell receptor beta chains originate from one sample sequenced in a study of CD8 T cells in ankylosing spondylitis. Whole-study findings and limits: Among TCR beta sequences, a motif of eight highly homologous variants appeared characteristic of ankylosing spondylitis blood.

TCRdb reanalysed the 5' RACE reads using MiXCR and keeps one entry per CDR3 protein. The table records under 850,000 distinct CDR3 sequences, around 19% of them present only once. Their antigen targets remain unknown. The sequenced material came from blood, either unsorted or a sorted T cell fraction (not recorded which). The receptors originated from a male donor with ankylosing spondylitis.

This clonotype has only one observation. The chain links TRBV13 to TRBJ1-5; no reliable D call. V lost 4 bases to trimming and J lost 6 bases, with 10 bases between them. The CDR3 contains 13 residues. CDR1 is PRHDT, CDR2 FYEKMQ, per germline (reference sequence). The CDR3 spells CASSSGRAQPQHF. DNA of the CDR3: TGTGCCAGCAGCTCCGGCCGAGCTCAGCCCCAGCATTTT.

This chain connects TRBV19 to TRBJ2-7; D uncertain. Trimming pared 8 bases from V and 0 bases from J, leaving 8 bases between. Germline V lookup: CDR1 LNHDA, CDR2 SQIVND (reference sequence). CDR3 size: 12 residues. As DNA, the CDR3 is TGTGCCAGTGGAATTGACTCCTACGAGCAGTACTTC. It is translated as CASGIDSYEQYF.

There are a few counts of this clonotype. The chain recombines TRBV29-1 with TRBJ2-3; 8 bases map to TRBD2. Germline CDR1 is SQVTM and CDR2 is ANQGSEA. This CDR3 has 15 amino acids. The ends lost 7 bases at V and 3 bases at J; junction bases unmatched: 12. The DNA of the CDR3 is TGCAGCGCCCCGGCCGGGAGCGGGGGTACAGATACGCAGTATTTT. This sequence encodes CSAPAGSGGTDTQYF.

This clonotype was seen repeatedly, ten times or more. The V and J genes are TRBV4-1 and TRBJ1-1, with D unclear. The V gene's germline CDR1 is MGHRA and CDR2 YSYEKL. V was cut by 1 base and J by 7 bases, with 4 bases left in between. The CDR3 consists of 11 residues. The CDR3, as DNA: TGCGCCAGCAGCCAAGGGGGTGAAGCTTTCTTT. Amino acid sequence: CASSQGGEAFF.

This chain joins TRBV5-1 and TRBJ2-2, with a possible D match to TRBD1 (5 bases). Germline loops: CDR1 SGHRS, CDR2 YFSETQ. This CDR3 is built from 15 residues. V lost 2 bases and J 1 base, leaving 9 bases between the germline ends. Here the CDR3 DNA reads TGCGCCAGCAGCTTTTGGACACAGAACACCGGGGAGCTGTTTTTT. Residues: CASSFWTQNTGELFF.

The chain joins TRBV19 to TRBJ1-4; the match to TRBD1 covers 7 bases. Germline V gives CDR1 LNHDA, CDR2 SQIVND (reference sequence). This CDR3 contains 17 residues. V shed 5 bases and J 0 bases; nucleotides not matched to a gene: 9. DNA for the CDR3: TGTGCCAGTAGTGGGATAGGACAGGACACAACTAATGAAAAACTGTTTTTT. It codes for CASSGIGQDTTNEKLFF.

Only a few counts were recorded for this clonotype. This sequence joins TRBV6-2 or TRBV6-3 and TRBJ2-2, with D possibly matching TRBD2 (5 bases). V shed 2 bases and J shed 6 bases, with 16 bases lying between them. Looked up from germline, CDR1 is MNHEY and CDR2 is SVGEGT. The CDR3 has 16 amino acids. The CDR3 nucleotides read TGTGCCAGCAGTTACCCAAGGCCCTGGGAGTCCGGGGAGCTGTTTTTT. Translated: CASSYPRPWESGELFF.

This clonotype was found a few times. This rearrangement joins TRBV25-1 to TRBJ2-7; 7 bases align to TRBD1. CDR1 and CDR2 (germline): MGHDK, SYGVNS. The ends lost 2 bases at V and 2 bases at J; junction bases unmatched: 3. This CDR3 comprises 14 residues. The CDR3 region has the DNA TGTGCCAGCAGTGAAGTGGGGACAGCCTACGAGCAGTACTTC. This translates into CASSEVGTAYEQYF.

The chain employs TRBV28 and TRBJ1-1; D is undetermined. The germline V and J ends were trimmed by 6 bases and 2 bases, with 25 bases remaining between them. Germline CDR1 reads MDHEN; CDR2 reads SYDVKM. The CDR3 has 18 amino acids. CDR3 nucleotide sequence: TGTGCCAGCAGCGGGTTTGTTACCGGCCCCGGGTATAACACTGAAGCTTTCTTT. Its translation is CASSGFVTGPGYNTEAFF.

This clonotype was seen ten or more times. V and J are TRBV5-1 and TRBJ2-2, with TRBD2 identical over 7 bases. CDR1 SGHRS and CDR2 YFSETQ come from the germline V gene. V dropped 0 bases and J dropped 3; count of bases not matched to a gene: 2. The CDR3 consists of 15 residues. The CDR3 here is CASSLVGGDTGELFF. In nucleotides, the CDR3 is TGCGCCAGCAGCTTGGTTGGGGGGGACACCGGGGAGCTGTTTTTT.

This clonotype was counted a few times. This CDR3 is CASSYPESRANEQFF. DNA of the CDR3: TGTGCCAGCAGTTACCCGGAATCTAGGGCCAATGAGCAGTTCTTC. The chain couples TRBV6-2 or TRBV6-3 to TRBJ2-1; D is uncertain. CDR1 and CDR2 (germline): MNHEY, SVGEGT. CDR3 length equals 15 residues. The ends were cut back, 2 bases at V and 6 bases at J, with 14 bases in the middle.

This chain uses TRBV29-1 with TRBJ2-7, with 9 bases lining up with TRBD1. Trimming at V came to 7 bases and at J to 6 bases, leaving 7 bases not matched to a gene. This CDR3 is built from 12 residues. Per germline, CDR1 SQVTM and CDR2 ANQGSEA. DNA for the CDR3: TGCAGCGCTGCCGGGACAGGGTTCGAGCAGTACTTC. Translation gives CSAAGTGFEQYF.

This clonotype was counted only a few times. This chain links TRBV5-1 with TRBJ1-2; 9 nucleotides agree with TRBD1. The CDR3 extends over 15 amino acids. In germline, CDR1 is SGHRS, CDR2 YFSETQ. V was clipped by 3 bases and J by 8 bases; unmatched bases: 11. CDR3 region: CASSYNKDRGVGYTF. In nucleotides, the CDR3 is TGCGCCAGCAGCTACAACAAGGACAGGGGAGTAGGCTACACCTTC.

V is TRBV6-2 or TRBV6-3 and J is TRBJ2-1; 8 bases line up with TRBD2. Germline V gene sequence: CDR1 MNHEY, CDR2 SVGEGT. V lost 4 bases to trimming and J lost 12 bases; unmatched junction nucleotides: 8. CDR3 length: 13 residues. This chain's CDR3 is CASSFLAGMGQFF. DNA for the CDR3: TGTGCCAGCAGTTTTTTAGCGGGGATGGGGCAGTTCTTC.

This clonotype was counted many times. The chain has TRBV20-1 and TRBJ2-1; D gene unclear. The V gene's germline CDR1 is DFQATT and CDR2 SNEGSKA (reference sequence). The length of the CDR3 is 11 residues. V lost 5 bases and J 4 bases, leaving 6 bases between the germline ends. The CDR3 DNA is TGCAGTGCTCCCCGATACAATGAGCAGTTCTTC. As protein: CSAPRYNEQFF.

This clonotype was seen only a few times. The CDR3 DNA sequence: TGTGCCAGCAGTGGGGGACAGATCCAAGAGACCCAGTACTTC. This gives the protein CASSGGQIQETQYF. This sequence joins TRBV25-1 and TRBJ2-5; 7 nucleotides line up with TRBD1. The germline gives CDR1 MGHDK, CDR2 SYGVNS. V dropped 4 bases and J dropped 1; count of bases not matched to a gene: 3. The CDR3 has 14 residues.

The chain carries TRBV6-1 and TRBJ2-5; D not resolved. CDR1 is MNHNS and CDR2 is SASEGT in the germline V gene. This CDR3 has 13 amino acids. V gave up 4 bases and J gave up 1 base, with 7 bases separating them. The CDR3 DNA is TGTGCCAGCAGTGCCGAGCGCCAAGAGACCCAGTACTTC. Translated, it gives CASSAERQETQYF.

The rearrangement links TRBV19 to TRBJ1-5, with D maybe TRBD1 (5 bases). In germline, CDR1 is LNHDA, CDR2 SQIVND (reference sequence). The CDR3 totals 14 residues. Trimming shortened V by 9 bases and J by 6 bases, and 18 bases separated the two germline ends. The CDR3 DNA reads as TGTGCCAGCCTCCCTGACGGGGGGGGTCAGCCCCAGCATTTT. Translated, it gives CASLPDGGGQPQHF.

The chain has TRBV11-2 and TRBJ2-7, with D perhaps matching TRBD1 (6 bases). CDR1 is SGHAT and CDR2 is FQNNGV in the germline V gene. The CDR3 extends over 18 amino acids. The V and J ends lost 3 bases and 1 base respectively, with 22 bases between them. CDR3 coding DNA: TGTGCCAGCAGCTTGGGGGTTTGGGCACCGAGGGGGTCCTACGAGCAGTACTTC. Its protein is CASSLGVWAPRGSYEQYF.

This clonotype was counted only a few times. The CDR3 is CASKSTGDGYTF. The CDR3 DNA follows: TGTGCCAGCAAGTCGACAGGGGATGGCTACACCTTC. The V gene is TRBV6-1, the J gene TRBJ1-2; 8 nucleotides line up with TRBD1. The CDR3 consists of 12 residues. The junction had 4 bases not matched to a gene; V was cut back by 7 bases and J by 6 bases. Per germline, CDR1 MNHNS and CDR2 SASEGT.

This clonotype showed up just once. The chain couples TRBV10-1 to TRBJ2-3; weak D call: TRBD1 (5 bases). This CDR3 spans 17 amino acids. Looked up from germline, CDR1 is WNHNN and CDR2 is SYGVQD (reference sequence). V was trimmed by 3 bases and J by 3 bases, leaving 19 bases between them. CDR3 nucleotides: TGCGCCAGCAGTGATCTGCTTGAACAGGTGGTGACAGATACGCAGTATTTT. Residues: CASSDLLEQVVTDTQYF.